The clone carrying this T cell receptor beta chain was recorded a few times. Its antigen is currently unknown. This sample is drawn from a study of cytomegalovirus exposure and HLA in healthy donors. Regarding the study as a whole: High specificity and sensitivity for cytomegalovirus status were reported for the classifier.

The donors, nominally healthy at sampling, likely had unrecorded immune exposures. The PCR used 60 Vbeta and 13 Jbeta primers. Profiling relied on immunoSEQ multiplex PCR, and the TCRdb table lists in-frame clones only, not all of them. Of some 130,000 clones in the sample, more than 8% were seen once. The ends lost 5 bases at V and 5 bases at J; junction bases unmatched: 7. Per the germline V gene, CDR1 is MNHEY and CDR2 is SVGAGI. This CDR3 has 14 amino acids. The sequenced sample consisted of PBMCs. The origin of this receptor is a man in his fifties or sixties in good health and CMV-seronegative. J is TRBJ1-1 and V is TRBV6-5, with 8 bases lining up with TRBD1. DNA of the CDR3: TGTGCCAGCAGTCCAGGGGGCGCTCGGACTGAAGCTTTCTTT. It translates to CASSPGGARTEAFF.